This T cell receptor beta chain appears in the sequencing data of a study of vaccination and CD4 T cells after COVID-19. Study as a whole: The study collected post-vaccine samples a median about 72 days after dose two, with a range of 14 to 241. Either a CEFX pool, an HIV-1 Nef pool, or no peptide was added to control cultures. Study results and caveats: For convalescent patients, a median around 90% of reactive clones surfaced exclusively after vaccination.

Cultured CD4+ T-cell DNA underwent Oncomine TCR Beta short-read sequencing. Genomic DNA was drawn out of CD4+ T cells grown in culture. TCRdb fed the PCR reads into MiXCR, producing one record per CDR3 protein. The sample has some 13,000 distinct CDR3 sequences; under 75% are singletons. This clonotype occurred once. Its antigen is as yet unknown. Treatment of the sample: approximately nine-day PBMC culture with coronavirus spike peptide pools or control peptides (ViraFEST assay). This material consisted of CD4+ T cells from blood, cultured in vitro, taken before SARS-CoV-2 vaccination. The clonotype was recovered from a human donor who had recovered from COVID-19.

The CDR3 DNA sequence: TGCAGTGCTAGCCCTACAGGGTCCGGGGAGCTGTTTTTT. Encoded protein: CSASPTGSGELFF. The rearrangement uses TRBV20-1 and TRBJ2-2, with D maybe TRBD1 (6 bases). Trimming took off 3 bases at V and 6 bases at J, with 11 bases between the two ends. Germline CDR1 DFQATT, CDR2 SNEGSKA (reference sequence). CDR3 length: 13 residues.